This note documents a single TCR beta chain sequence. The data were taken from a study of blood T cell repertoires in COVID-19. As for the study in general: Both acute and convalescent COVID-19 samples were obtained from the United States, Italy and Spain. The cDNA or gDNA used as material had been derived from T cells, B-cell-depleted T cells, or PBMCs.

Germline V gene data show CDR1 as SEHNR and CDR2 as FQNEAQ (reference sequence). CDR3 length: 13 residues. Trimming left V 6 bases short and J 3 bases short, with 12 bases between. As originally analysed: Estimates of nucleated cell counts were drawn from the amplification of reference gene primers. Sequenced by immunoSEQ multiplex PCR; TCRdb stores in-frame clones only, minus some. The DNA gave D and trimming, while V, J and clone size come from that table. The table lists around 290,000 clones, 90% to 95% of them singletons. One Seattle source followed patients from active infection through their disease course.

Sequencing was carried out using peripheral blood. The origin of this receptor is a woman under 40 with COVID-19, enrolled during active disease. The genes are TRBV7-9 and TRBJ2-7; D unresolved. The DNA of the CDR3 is TGTGCCAGCAGTCCCTTTACGGGCTACGAGCAGTACTTC. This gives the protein CASSPFTGYEQYF.